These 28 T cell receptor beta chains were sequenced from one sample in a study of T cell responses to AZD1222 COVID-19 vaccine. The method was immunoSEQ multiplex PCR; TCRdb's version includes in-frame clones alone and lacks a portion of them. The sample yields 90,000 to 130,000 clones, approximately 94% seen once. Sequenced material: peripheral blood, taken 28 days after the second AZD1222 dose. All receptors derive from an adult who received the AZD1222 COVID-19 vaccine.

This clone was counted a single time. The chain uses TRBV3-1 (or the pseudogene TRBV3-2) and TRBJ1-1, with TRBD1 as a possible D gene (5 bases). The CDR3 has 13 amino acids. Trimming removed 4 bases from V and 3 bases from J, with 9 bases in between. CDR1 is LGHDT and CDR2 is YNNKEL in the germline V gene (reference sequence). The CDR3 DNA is TGTGCCAGCAGCCGGCGGGGGGACACTGAAGCTTTCTTT. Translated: CASSRRGDTEAFF.

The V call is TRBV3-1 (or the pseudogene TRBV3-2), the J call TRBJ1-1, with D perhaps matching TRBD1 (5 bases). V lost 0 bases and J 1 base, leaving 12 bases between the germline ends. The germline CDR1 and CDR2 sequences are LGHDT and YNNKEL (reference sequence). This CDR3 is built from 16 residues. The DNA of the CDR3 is TGTGCCAGCAGCCAAGAAGGTCTGAGGGGGAACACTGAAGCTTTCTTT. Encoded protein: CASSQEGLRGNTEAFF.

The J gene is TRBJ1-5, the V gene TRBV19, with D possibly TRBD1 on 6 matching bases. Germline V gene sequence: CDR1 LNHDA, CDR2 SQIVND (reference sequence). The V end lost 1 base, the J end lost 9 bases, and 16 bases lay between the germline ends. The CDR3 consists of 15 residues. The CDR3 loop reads CASSIVKQGNGPQHF. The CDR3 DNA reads TGTGCCAGTAGTATAGTTAAGCAGGGGAATGGGCCCCAGCATTTT.

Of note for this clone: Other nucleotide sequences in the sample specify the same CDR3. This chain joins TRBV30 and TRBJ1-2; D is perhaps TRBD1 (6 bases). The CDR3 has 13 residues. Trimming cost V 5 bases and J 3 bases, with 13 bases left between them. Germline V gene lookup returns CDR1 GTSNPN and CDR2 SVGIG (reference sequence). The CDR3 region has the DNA TGTGCCTGGGGACACCCAGGGGACTATGGCTACACCTTC. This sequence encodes CAWGHPGDYGYTF.

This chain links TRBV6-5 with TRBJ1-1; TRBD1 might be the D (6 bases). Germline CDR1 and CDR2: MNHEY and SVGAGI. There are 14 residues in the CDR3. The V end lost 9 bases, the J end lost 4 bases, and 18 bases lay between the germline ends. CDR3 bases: TGTGCCAGTACCGCAGGGGATCACGTCACTGAAGCTTTCTTT. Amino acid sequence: CASTAGDHVTEAFF.

CDR3 protein: CASSVGQSSYNEQFF. The DNA for the CDR3 is TGTGCCAGCAGCGTAGGGCAGAGCTCCTACAATGAGCAGTTCTTC. The chain has TRBV9 and TRBJ2-1; D is unclear. The CDR3 is made up of 15 amino acids. V was pared by 0 bases and J by 0 bases, with 7 bases between. Germline CDR1 reads SGDLS; CDR2 reads YYNGEE.

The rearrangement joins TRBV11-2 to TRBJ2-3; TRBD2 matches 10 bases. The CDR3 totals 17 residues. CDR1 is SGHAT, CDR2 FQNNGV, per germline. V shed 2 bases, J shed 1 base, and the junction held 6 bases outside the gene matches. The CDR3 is CASSLPAGGFRTDTQYF. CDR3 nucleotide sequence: TGTGCCAGCAGCTTACCAGCGGGGGGGTTTCGCACAGATACGCAGTATTTT.

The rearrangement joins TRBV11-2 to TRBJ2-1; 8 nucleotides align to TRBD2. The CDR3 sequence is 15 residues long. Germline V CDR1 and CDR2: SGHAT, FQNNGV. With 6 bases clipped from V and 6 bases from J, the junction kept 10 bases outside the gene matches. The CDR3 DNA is TGTGCCAGCAGGCCCAGCGGGGGAGCCGGCAATGAGCAGTTCTTC. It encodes CASRPSGGAGNEQFF.

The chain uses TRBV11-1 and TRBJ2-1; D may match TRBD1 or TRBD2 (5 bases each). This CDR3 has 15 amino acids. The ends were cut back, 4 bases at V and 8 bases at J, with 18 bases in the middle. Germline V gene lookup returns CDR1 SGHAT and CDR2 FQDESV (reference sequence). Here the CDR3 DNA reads TGTGCCAGCAGCTCGGGGCCCCTGGGGTATCATGAGCAGTTCTTC. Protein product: CASSSGPLGYHEQFF.

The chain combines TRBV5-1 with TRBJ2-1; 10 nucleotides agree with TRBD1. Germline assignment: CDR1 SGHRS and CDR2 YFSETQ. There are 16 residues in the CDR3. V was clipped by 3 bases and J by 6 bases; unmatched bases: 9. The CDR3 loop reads CASSSSGTGVLNEQFF. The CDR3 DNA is TGCGCCAGCAGCTCATCCGGGACAGGGGTTCTCAATGAGCAGTTCTTC.

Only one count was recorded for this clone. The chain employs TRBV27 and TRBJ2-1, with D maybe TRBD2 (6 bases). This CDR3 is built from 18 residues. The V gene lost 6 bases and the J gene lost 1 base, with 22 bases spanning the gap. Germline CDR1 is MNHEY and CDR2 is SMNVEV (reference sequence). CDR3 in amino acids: CASSYQVPGTLSYNEQFF. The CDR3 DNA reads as TGTGCCAGCAGCTACCAAGTCCCCGGGACTTTATCCTACAATGAGCAGTTCTTC.

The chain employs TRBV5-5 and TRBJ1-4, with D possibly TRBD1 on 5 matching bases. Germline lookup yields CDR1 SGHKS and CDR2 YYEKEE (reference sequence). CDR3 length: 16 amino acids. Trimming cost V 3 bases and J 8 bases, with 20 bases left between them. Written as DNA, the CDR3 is TGTGCCAGCAGCTCGGAAACCAGGGTGGTTGGGGAAAAACTGTTTTTT. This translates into CASSSETRVVGEKLFF.

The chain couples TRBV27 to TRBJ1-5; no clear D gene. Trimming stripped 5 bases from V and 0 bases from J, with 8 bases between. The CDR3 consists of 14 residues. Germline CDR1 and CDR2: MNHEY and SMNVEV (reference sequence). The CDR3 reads CASSPIYSNQPQHF. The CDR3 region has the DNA TGTGCCAGCAGTCCTATCTATAGCAATCAGCCCCAGCATTTT.

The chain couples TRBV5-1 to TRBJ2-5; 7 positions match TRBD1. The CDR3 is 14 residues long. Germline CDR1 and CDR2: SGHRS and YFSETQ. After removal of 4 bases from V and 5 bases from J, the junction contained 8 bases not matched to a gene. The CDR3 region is CASSTGQVRETQYF. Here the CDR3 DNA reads TGCGCCAGCAGCACTGGACAGGTGCGGGAGACCCAGTACTTC. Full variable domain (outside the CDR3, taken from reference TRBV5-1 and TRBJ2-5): KAGVTQTPRYLIKTRGQQVTLSCSPISGHRSVSWYQQTPGQGLQFLFEYFSETQRNKGNFPGRFSGRQFSNSRSEMNVSTLELGDSALYLCASSTGQVRETQYFGPGTRLLVL.

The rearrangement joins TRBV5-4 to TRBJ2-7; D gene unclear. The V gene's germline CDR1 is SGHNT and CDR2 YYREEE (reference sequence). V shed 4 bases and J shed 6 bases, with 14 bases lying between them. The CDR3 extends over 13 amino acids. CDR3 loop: CASSPRLGIEQYF. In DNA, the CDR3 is TGTGCCAGCAGCCCCCGATTGGGGATCGAGCAGTACTTC.

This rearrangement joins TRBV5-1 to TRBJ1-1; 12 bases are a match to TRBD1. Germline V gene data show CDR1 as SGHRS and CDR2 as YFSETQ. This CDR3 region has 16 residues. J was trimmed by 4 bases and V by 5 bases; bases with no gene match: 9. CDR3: CASRGGQGASGTEAFF. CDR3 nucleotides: TGCGCCAGCAGAGGGGGACAGGGGGCTTCAGGCACTGAAGCTTTCTTT.

This chain's CDR3 is CASTPQGDYGEKLFF. The CDR3, as DNA: TGTGCCAGTACCCCCCAGGGGGATTATGGTGAAAAACTGTTTTTT. The rearrangement links TRBV19 to TRBJ1-4; the match to TRBD1 covers 7 bases. The CDR3 contains 15 residues. After removal of 7 bases from V and 7 bases from J, the junction contained 12 bases not matched to a gene. Looked up from germline, CDR1 is LNHDA and CDR2 is SQIVND (reference sequence). The full variable domain, with the rest looked up from reference TRBV19 and TRBJ1-4, is DGGITQSPKYLFRKEGQNVTLSCEQNLNHDAMYWYRQDPGQGLRLIYYSQIVNDFQKGDIAEGYSVSREKKESFPLTVTSAQKNPTAFYLCASTPQGDYGEKLFFGSGTQLSVL.

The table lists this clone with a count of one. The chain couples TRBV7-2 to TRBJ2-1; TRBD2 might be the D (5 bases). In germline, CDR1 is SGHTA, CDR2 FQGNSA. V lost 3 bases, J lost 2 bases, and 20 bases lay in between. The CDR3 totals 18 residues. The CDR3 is CASSFLLPVGETYNEQFF. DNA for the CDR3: TGTGCCAGCAGCTTTTTGCTTCCCGTGGGAGAAACCTACAATGAGCAGTTCTTC.

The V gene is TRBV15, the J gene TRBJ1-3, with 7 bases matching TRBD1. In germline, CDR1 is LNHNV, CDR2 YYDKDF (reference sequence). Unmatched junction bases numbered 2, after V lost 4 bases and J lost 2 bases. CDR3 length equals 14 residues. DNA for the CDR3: TGTGCCACCAGCAACAGGGGTCCTGGAAACACCATATATTTT. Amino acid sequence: CATSNRGPGNTIYF.

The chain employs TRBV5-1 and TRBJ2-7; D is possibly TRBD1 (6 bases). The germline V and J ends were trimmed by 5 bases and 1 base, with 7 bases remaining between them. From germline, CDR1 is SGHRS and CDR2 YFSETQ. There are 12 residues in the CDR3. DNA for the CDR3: TGCGCCAGCAGTCAGGGGTCCTACGAGCAGTACTTC. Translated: CASSQGSYEQYF.

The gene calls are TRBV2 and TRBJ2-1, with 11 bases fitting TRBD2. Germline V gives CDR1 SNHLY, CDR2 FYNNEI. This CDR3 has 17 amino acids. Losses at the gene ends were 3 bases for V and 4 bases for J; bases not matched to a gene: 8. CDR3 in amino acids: CASSDGRTSGWYNEQFF. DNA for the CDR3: TGTGCCAGCAGTGATGGAAGGACTAGCGGGTGGTACAATGAGCAGTTCTTC.

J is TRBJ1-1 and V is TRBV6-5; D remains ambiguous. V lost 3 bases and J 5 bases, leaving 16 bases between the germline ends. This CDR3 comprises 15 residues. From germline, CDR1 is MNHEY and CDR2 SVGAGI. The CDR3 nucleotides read TGTGCCAGCAGTTATCGATGGGCTAGTGATACTGAAGCTTTCTTT. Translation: CASSYRWASDTEAFF.

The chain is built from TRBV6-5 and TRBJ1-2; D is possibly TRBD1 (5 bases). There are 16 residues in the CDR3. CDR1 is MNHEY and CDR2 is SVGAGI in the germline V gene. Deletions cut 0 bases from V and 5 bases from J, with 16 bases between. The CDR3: CASSYSGGLEGYGYTF. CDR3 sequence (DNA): TGTGCCAGCAGTTACTCGGGGGGTCTGGAGGGTTATGGCTACACCTTC.

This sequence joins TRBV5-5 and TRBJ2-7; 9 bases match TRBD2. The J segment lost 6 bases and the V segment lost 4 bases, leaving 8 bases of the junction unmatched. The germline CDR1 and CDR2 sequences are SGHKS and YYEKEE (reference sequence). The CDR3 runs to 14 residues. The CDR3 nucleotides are TGTGCCAGCAGCCCGGGACTAGCTTGGTCCGAGCAGTACTTC. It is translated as CASSPGLAWSEQYF.

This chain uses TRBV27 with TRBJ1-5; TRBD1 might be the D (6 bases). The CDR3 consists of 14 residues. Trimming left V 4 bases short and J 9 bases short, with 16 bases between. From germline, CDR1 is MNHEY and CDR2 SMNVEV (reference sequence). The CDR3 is CASSYQGFARPQHF. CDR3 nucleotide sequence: TGTGCCAGCAGTTATCAGGGGTTCGCGCGGCCCCAGCATTTT.

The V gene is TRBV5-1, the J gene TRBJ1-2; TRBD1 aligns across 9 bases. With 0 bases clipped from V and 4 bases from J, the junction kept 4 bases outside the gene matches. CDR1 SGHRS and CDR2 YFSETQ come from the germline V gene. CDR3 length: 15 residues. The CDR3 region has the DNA TGCGCCAGCAGCTTGGGGGACAGGGATCCCTATGGCTACACCTTC. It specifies CASSLGDRDPYGYTF.

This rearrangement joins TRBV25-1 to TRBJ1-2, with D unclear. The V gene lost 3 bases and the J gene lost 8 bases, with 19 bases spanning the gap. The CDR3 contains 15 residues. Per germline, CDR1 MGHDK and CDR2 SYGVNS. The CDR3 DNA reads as TGTGCCAGCAGTGATGATGGGTTAACCAGTGGCGGCTACACCTTC. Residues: CASSDDGLTSGGYTF.

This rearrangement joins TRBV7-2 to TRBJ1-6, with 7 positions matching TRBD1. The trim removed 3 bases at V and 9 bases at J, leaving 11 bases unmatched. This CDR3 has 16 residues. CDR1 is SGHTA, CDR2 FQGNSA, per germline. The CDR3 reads CASSFSGTGAASPLHF. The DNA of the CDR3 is TGTGCCAGCAGCTTTAGCGGCACAGGGGCCGCTTCACCCCTCCACTTT.